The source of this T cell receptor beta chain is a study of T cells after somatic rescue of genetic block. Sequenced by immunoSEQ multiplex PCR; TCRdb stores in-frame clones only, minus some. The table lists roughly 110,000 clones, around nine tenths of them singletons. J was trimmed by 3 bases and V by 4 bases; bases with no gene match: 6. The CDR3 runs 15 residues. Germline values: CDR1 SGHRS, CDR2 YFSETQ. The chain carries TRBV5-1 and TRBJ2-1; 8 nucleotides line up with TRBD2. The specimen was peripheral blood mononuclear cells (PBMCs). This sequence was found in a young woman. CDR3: CASSPTAGGYNEQFF. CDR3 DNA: TGCGCCAGCAGCCCCACGGCGGGGGGCTACAATGAGCAGTTCTTC.